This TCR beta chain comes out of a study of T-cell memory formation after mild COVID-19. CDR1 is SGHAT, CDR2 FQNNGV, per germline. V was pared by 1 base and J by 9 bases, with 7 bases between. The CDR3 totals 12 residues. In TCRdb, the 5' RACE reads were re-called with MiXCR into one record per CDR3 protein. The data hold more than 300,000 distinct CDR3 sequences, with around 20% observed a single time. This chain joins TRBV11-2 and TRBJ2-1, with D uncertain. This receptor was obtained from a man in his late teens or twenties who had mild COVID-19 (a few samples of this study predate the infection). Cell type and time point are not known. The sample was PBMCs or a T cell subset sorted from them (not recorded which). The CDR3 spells CASSLVYGEQFF. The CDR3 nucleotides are TGTGCCAGCAGCTTAGTGTACGGTGAGCAGTTCTTC.